This T cell receptor beta chain stems from a study of shared clonotypes between healthy human individuals. Background on the study: The composition of the donors was a couple of women and a few men aged 18 to 49. Study-wide findings and caveats: Sampling used blood alone; tissue repertoires probably differ.

J was trimmed by 3 bases and V by 4 bases; bases with no gene match: 7. The CDR3 runs to 14 residues. Looked up from germline, CDR1 is SGDLS and CDR2 is YYNGEE. Healthy HIV-negative adults with no recent acute infections or vaccinations were recruited as donors. Worth noting for this clone: Antigen unknown.

Study processing details: ImmunoSEQ yielded junction-only sequences lacking quality scores, so filtering differed. The data were produced by immunoSEQ multiplex PCR, yet TCRdb's version contains in-frame clones alone and is incomplete. V, J and clone size reflect that table, while D and trimming were determined from the DNA. The data contain 1,400,000 or so clones, 98% to 99% of them singletons. Sample: naive CD4+ T cells sorted from blood. Noted subset: CD45RA+ positively selected. This TCR was recovered from a man under 40 in good health. This chain connects TRBV9 to TRBJ2-7, with TRBD1 identical over 7 bases. CDR3 DNA sequence: TGTGCCAGCAGCAGCCGGGACAGTAACTACGAGCAGTACTTC. It specifies CASSSRDSNYEQYF. The whole variable domain, remainder taken from reference TRBV9 and TRBJ2-7, is DSGVTQTPKHLITATGQRVTLRCSPRSGDLSVYWYQQSLDQGLQFLIQYYNGEERAKGNILERFSAQQFPDLHSELNLSSLELGDSALYFCASSSRDSNYEQYFGPGTRLTVT.